The 17 T cell receptor beta chains reported below all come from one sample, sequenced in a study of shared clonotypes between healthy human individuals. The repertoire was sequenced with immunoSEQ multiplex PCR; TCRdb's copy has only in-frame clones and lacks some. The sample includes some 1.1 million clones, 70% to 80% of them seen just once. Sample: memory CD4+ T cells from PBMCs. Sample subset: CD45RA-negative fraction. These receptors originate from a man younger than 30 in good health. Some clones in this sample may be carry-over from other donors' samples.

The J gene is TRBJ2-2, the V gene TRBV10-1; D is perhaps TRBD2 (6 bases). The V gene lost 7 bases and the J gene lost 0 bases, with 9 bases spanning the gap. Germline CDR1 WNHNN, CDR2 SYGVQD (reference sequence). The CDR3 runs to 14 residues. In DNA, the CDR3 is TGCGCCAGCAACCGGGACTCGAACACCGGGGAGCTGTTTTTT. It encodes CASNRDSNTGELFF.

The gene calls are TRBV4-3 and TRBJ1-2, with TRBD1 matching 7 bases. Trimming at V came to 4 bases and at J to 3 bases, leaving 5 bases not matched to a gene. CDR3 length equals 14 residues. Germline loops: CDR1 LGHNA, CDR2 YSLEER. DNA of the CDR3: TGCGCCAGCAGCCTGACAGGGTCGGACTATGGCTACACCTTC. This gives the protein CASSLTGSDYGYTF.

The chain has TRBV6-1 and TRBJ1-5; D is uncertain. The V end lost 2 bases, the J end lost 3 bases, and 11 bases lay between the germline ends. CDR1 MNHNS and CDR2 SASEGT come from the germline V gene. CDR3 length equals 15 residues. The CDR3 DNA reads TGTGCCAGCAGTGAAATGAGCGGTAACAATCAGCCCCAGCATTTT. As protein: CASSEMSGNNQPQHF.

This clone was detected only once. The chain recombines TRBV6-1 with TRBJ2-1, with 9 bases that match TRBD1. Per germline, CDR1 MNHNS and CDR2 SASEGT. This CDR3 spans 12 amino acids. V lost 11 bases to trimming and J lost 15 bases; unmatched junction nucleotides: 14. CDR3 in DNA: TGTGCCGCCTATCATAGGGGACAGGGACCGTTCTTC. Its translation: CAAYHRGQGPFF.

The V gene is TRBV2, the J gene TRBJ2-2; either TRBD1 or TRBD2 may fit D (5 bases each). This CDR3 has 16 residues. The V end was cut by 5 bases, the J end by 1 base, with 14 bases between. Germline values: CDR1 SNHLY, CDR2 FYNNEI. As DNA, the CDR3 is TGTGCCAGCAGTTTTAAGGGACCCCGGAACACCGGGGAGCTGTTTTTT. Protein sequence: CASSFKGPRNTGELFF.

V gene TRBV11-2 combines with J gene TRBJ1-2; D remains unclear. Germline CDR1 reads SGHAT; CDR2 reads FQNNGV. CDR3 length equals 12 residues. V lost 1 base and J lost 8, with 8 bases in between. CDR3 loop: CASSLARRGYTF. In DNA form, the CDR3 reads TGTGCCAGCAGCTTAGCACGGAGGGGCTACACCTTC.

Here the CDR3 reads CASSEDGQETQYF. CDR3 sequence (DNA): TGTGCCAGCAGTGAAGACGGACAAGAGACCCAGTACTTC. This rearrangement joins TRBV2 to TRBJ2-5; D gene uncertain. The CDR3 loop spans 13 amino acids. V dropped 1 base and J dropped 2 bases, with 5 bases sitting between them. Germline loops: CDR1 SNHLY, CDR2 FYNNEI.

The rearrangement links TRBV5-1 to TRBJ2-1; 11 bases line up with TRBD2. The ends lost 4 bases at V and 8 bases at J; junction bases unmatched: 8. The CDR3 spans 15 residues. Looked up from germline, CDR1 is SGHRS and CDR2 is YFSETQ. DNA for the CDR3: TGCGCCAGCAGCAGAGTAGCGGGAGGGGTCGATGAGCAGTTCTTC. It translates to CASSRVAGGVDEQFF.

This clone was recorded a few times. This chain joins TRBV29-1 and TRBJ2-5; 9 bases match TRBD2. Trimming took 4 bases from V and 11 from J; bases not matched to a gene: 11. This CDR3 spans 13 amino acids. CDR1 and CDR2 (germline): SQVTM, ANQGSEA. Written as DNA, the CDR3 is TGCAGCGTTGGGCGTAGCGGGAGTGGAGAGCAGTACTTC. Residues: CSVGRSGSGEQYF.

As to this clone: Possible read error: a much larger clone is one base away. Other DNA sequences in this specimen translate into the identical CDR3. The chain combines TRBV18 with TRBJ2-3; no reliable D call. Germline CDR1 KGHSH, CDR2 LQKENI. Trimming pared 2 bases from V and 1 base from J, leaving 1 base between. The length of the CDR3 is 12 residues. DNA for the CDR3: TGTGCCAGCTCACCAGGCACAGATACGCAGTATTTT. Protein product: CASSPGTDTQYF. Combining the CDR3 with reference TRBV18 and TRBJ2-3 gives the whole variable domain NAGVMQNPRHLVRRRGQEARLRCSPMKGHSHVYWYRQLPEEGLKFMVYLQKENIIDESGMPKERFSAEFPKEGPSILRIQQVVRGDSAAYFCASSPGTDTQYFGPGTRLTVL.

The gene calls are TRBV29-1 and TRBJ2-1; D gene ambiguous. The CDR3 consists of 13 residues. V dropped 6 bases and J dropped 9 bases, with 18 bases sitting between them. The germline V gene has CDR1 SQVTM and CDR2 ANQGSEA. The CDR3 protein is CSVWTPEMGEQFF. The CDR3 DNA reads as TGCAGCGTCTGGACCCCCGAAATGGGTGAGCAGTTCTTC.

The chain is built from TRBV7-2 and TRBJ2-1; D is perhaps TRBD1 or TRBD2 (5 bases each). CDR3 length: 14 residues. In germline, CDR1 is SGHTA, CDR2 FQGNSA. The V gene lost 5 bases and the J gene lost 0 bases, with 8 bases spanning the gap. The chain's CDR3 is CASSPGGSYNEQFF. CDR3 sequence (DNA): TGTGCCAGCAGCCCTGGGGGCTCCTACAATGAGCAGTTCTTC.

As DNA, the CDR3 is TGCAGCGTTGACTGGGTGAGGGGGCTAGCTTTCTTT. It yields the protein CSVDWVRGLAFF. This chain links TRBV29-1 with TRBJ1-1, with TRBD1 matching 7 bases. In germline, CDR1 is SQVTM, CDR2 ANQGSEA. The CDR3 runs to 12 residues. Trimming removed 3 bases from V and 10 bases from J; junction bases left unmatched: 8. The full variable domain, in which reference TRBV29-1 and TRBJ1-1 provide the parts outside the CDR3, is SAVISQKPSRDICQRGTSLTIQCQVDSQVTMMFWYRQQPGQSLTLIATANQGSEATYESGFVIDKFPISRPNLTFSTLTVSNMSPEDSSIYLCSVDWVRGLAFFGQGTRLTVV.

This rearrangement joins TRBV27 to TRBJ2-4; D is possibly TRBD1 or TRBD2 (5 bases each). Trimming took 1 base from V and 2 from J, leaving 9 bases between them. Germline CDR1 is MNHEY and CDR2 is SMNVEV (reference sequence). The CDR3 loop spans 15 amino acids. Written as DNA, the CDR3 is TGTGCCAGCAGTTTATTCCAGGGACCCAAAAACATTCAGTACTTC. It translates to CASSLFQGPKNIQYF.

The rearrangement joins TRBV5-1 to TRBJ2-1; possible D gene TRBD2, 6 bases. V lost 0 bases and J lost 8, with 15 bases in between. This CDR3 has 15 residues. Germline V gene sequence: CDR1 SGHRS, CDR2 YFSETQ. The CDR3 spells CASSLEPAGRDEQFF. In DNA, the CDR3 is TGCGCCAGCAGCTTGGAACCGGCGGGAAGGGATGAGCAGTTCTTC.

To note about this clone: A read error may explain this, as a much larger clone is one base away. This same CDR3 is encoded by further DNA sequences in the sample. V gene TRBV19 combines with J gene TRBJ2-3; D is unclear. Trimming removed 3 bases at V and 0 bases at J, with 1 base between. CDR3 size: 12 residues. Germline lookup yields CDR1 LNHDA and CDR2 SQIVND (reference sequence). Here the CDR3 reads CASSMSTDTQYF. The DNA of the CDR3 is TGTGCCAGTAGTATGAGCACAGATACGCAGTATTTT. The full variable domain, completed using reference TRBV19 and TRBJ2-3, is DGGITQSPKYLFRKEGQNVTLSCEQNLNHDAMYWYRQDPGQGLRLIYYSQIVNDFQKGDIAEGYSVSREKKESFPLTVTSAQKNPTAFYLCASSMSTDTQYFGPGTRLTVL.

V is TRBV7-2 and J is TRBJ2-2; D assignment may be TRBD1 or TRBD2 (5 bases each). Trimming stripped 1 base from V and 2 bases from J, with 11 bases between. Germline CDR1 reads SGHTA; CDR2 reads FQGNSA. CDR3 length: 16 residues. The CDR3 here is CASSLEGTTNTGELFF. CDR3 bases: TGTGCCAGCAGCTTAGAAGGGACGACAAACACCGGGGAGCTGTTTTTT.